The 20 T cell receptor beta chains below all came from one sample that was sequenced in a study of vaccination and CD4 T cells after COVID-19. Their specific antigens are unknown. As for treatment: roughly 10-day PBMC culture with coronavirus spike peptide pools or control peptides (ViraFEST assay). The Oncomine TCR Beta short-read assay sequenced DNA from cultured CD4+ T cells. TCRdb redid the calling of the PCR reads with MiXCR, one entry per CDR3 protein. The sample lists about 16,000 distinct CDR3 sequences; 35% to 50% were seen once. Sequences were derived from CD4+ T cells from blood, cultured in vitro, sampled after SARS-CoV-2 vaccination. These receptors all come from a human donor who had recovered from COVID-19.

Only one count was recorded for this clonotype. The chain joins TRBV7-9 to TRBJ2-3, with D tentatively TRBD2 (6 bases). V was pared by 5 bases and J by 3 bases, with 18 bases between. There are 16 residues in the CDR3. Looked up from germline, CDR1 is SEHNR and CDR2 is FQNEAQ (reference sequence). The CDR3 spells CASSKDRGISTDTQYF. The DNA for the CDR3 is TGTGCCAGCAGCAAAGACCGGGGGATTTCAACAGATACGCAGTATTTT.

CDR3: CAWSTTAETQYF. As DNA, the CDR3 is TGTGCCTGGAGCACTACCGCGGAGACCCAGTACTTC. This chain connects TRBV30 to TRBJ2-5; D unclear. CDR1 is GTSNPN, CDR2 SVGIG, per germline (reference sequence). The germline V and J ends were trimmed by 3 bases and 5 bases, with 10 bases remaining between them. The CDR3 length is 12 residues.

This chain links TRBV4-1 with TRBJ1-2; 9 bases are shared with TRBD1. The V segment lost 3 bases and the J segment 5 bases; nucleotides outside the gene matches: 10. Germline V lookup: CDR1 MGHRA, CDR2 YSYEKL. The CDR3 contains 16 residues. This CDR3 is CASSHRGTGKKYGYTF. CDR3 DNA: TGCGCCAGCAGCCACCGAGGGACAGGGAAAAAGTATGGCTACACCTTC.

This clonotype was counted only a few times. This sequence joins TRBV6-5 and TRBJ2-7; 7 positions agree with TRBD2. CDR3 length equals 14 residues. The V and J ends lost 2 bases and 5 bases, in that order; junction bases with no gene match: 6. The germline CDR1 and CDR2 sequences are MNHEY and SVGAGI. The CDR3 DNA follows: TGTGCCAGCAGTTACCTGCGGGAGAAGGACGAGCAGTACTTC. This sequence encodes CASSYLREKDEQYF.

The chain links TRBV10-1 to TRBJ2-3, with a possible D match to TRBD2 (5 bases). CDR1 is WNHNN and CDR2 is SYGVQD in the germline V gene (reference sequence). V was cut by 5 bases and J by 2 bases, with 11 bases left in between. CDR3 size: 14 residues. The CDR3 nucleotides read TGCGCCAGCAGTTTGACTCGGGACACAGATACGCAGTATTTT. Translating it yields CASSLTRDTDTQYF.

This clonotype was counted only a few times. The chain carries TRBV15 and TRBJ2-1; no reliable D call. CDR3 length equals 14 residues. Germline CDR1 LNHNV, CDR2 YYDKDF (reference sequence). The ends were cut back, 0 bases at V and 6 bases at J, with 9 bases in the middle. CDR3 nucleotide sequence: TGTGCCACCAGCAGAGATCTTCTTGGCAATGAGCAGTTCTTC. Its translation is CATSRDLLGNEQFF.

The genes are TRBV24-1 and TRBJ2-7, with D possibly TRBD1 on 6 matching bases. The CDR3 is made up of 14 amino acids. Germline loops: CDR1 KGHDR, CDR2 SFDVKD. Trimming removed 5 bases at V and 2 bases at J, with 12 bases between. The CDR3 sequence is CATSAPDRAYEQYF. CDR3 DNA: TGTGCCACCAGTGCCCCGGACAGAGCCTACGAGCAGTACTTC.

The chain couples TRBV6-2 or TRBV6-3 to TRBJ2-7; 7 bases agree with TRBD2. The V and J ends lost 5 bases and 4 bases, in that order; junction bases with no gene match: 2. The CDR3 is made up of 12 amino acids. Germline CDR1 is MNHEY and CDR2 is SVGEGT. DNA for the CDR3: TGTGCCAGCAGTAGACTAGCTTACGAGCAGTACTTC. It is translated as CASSRLAYEQYF.

This clonotype was seen a few times. The J gene is TRBJ2-6, the V gene TRBV6-2 or TRBV6-3; D gene unclear. Trimming pared 5 bases from V and 0 bases from J, leaving 5 bases between. The CDR3 length is 14 residues. Germline CDR1 and CDR2: MNHEY and SVGEGT. In DNA form, the CDR3 reads TGTGCCAGCAGTCGCGACTCTGGGGCCAACGTCCTGACTTTC. This sequence encodes CASSRDSGANVLTF.

A few counts support this clonotype. Its ends do not fully match the called genes, so a read error is possible. The CDR3 nucleotides read TGTGCTAGCAGCCCGGGTAGCGGGGGGGGTAATGAGCAGTTCTTC. Amino acids: CASSPGSGGGNEQFF. The gene calls are TRBV7-7 and TRBJ2-1; 11 nucleotides agree with TRBD2. Per germline, CDR1 SSHAT and CDR2 FNYEAQ (reference sequence). The CDR3 sequence is 15 residues long.

This clonotype counts as medium-sized. This chain links TRBV7-9 with TRBJ2-3; no firm D call. The germline V and J ends were trimmed by 4 bases and 9 bases, with 11 bases remaining between them. This CDR3 is built from 12 residues. Germline CDR1 SEHNR, CDR2 FQNEAQ (reference sequence). CDR3 loop: CASSSADGTQYF. In DNA form, the CDR3 reads TGTGCCAGCAGCTCCGCAGACGGCACGCAGTATTTT.

V and J are TRBV6-2 or TRBV6-3 and TRBJ2-7; no clear D gene. The V gene's germline CDR1 is MNHEY and CDR2 SVGEGT. Trimming took 6 bases from V and 10 from J, leaving 16 bases between them. The CDR3 spans 12 residues. DNA of the CDR3: TGTGCCAGCAGGGACCCCCCCCGAGAACAGTACTTC. Encoded protein: CASRDPPREQYF.

This clonotype was recorded a few times. CDR3 DNA: TGTGCCAGCAGTTACGGACATCGTAATTCACCCCTCCACTTT. As protein: CASSYGHRNSPLHF. The chain combines TRBV6-5 with TRBJ1-6; D is possibly TRBD1 (5 bases). Deletions cut 2 bases from V and 6 bases from J, with 8 bases between. CDR3 length: 14 amino acids. The V gene's germline CDR1 is MNHEY and CDR2 SVGAGI.

CDR3 loop: CASSPRGTDTQYF. CDR3 DNA sequence: TGTGCCAGCAGCCCCAGAGGGACAGATACGCAGTATTTT. The chain employs TRBV6-1 and TRBJ2-3; a possible D gene is TRBD2 (5 bases). V was trimmed by 6 bases and J by 3 bases, leaving 10 bases between them. The V gene's germline CDR1 is MNHNS and CDR2 SASEGT. The CDR3 sequence is 13 residues long.

The gene calls are TRBV11-3 and TRBJ2-7; 8 positions match TRBD1. CDR3 length: 14 residues. Germline V gene sequence: CDR1 SGHNT, CDR2 YENEEA. V dropped 5 bases and J dropped 6; count of bases not matched to a gene: 9. The CDR3, as DNA: TGTGCCAGCAGCCAAGGACAGGGAAGTGGCGAGCAGTACTTC. Amino acids: CASSQGQGSGEQYF.

The chain couples TRBV7-9 to TRBJ2-5; tentatively, D is TRBD2 (6 bases). V shed 2 bases and J shed 1 base, with 14 bases lying between them. The V gene's germline CDR1 is SEHNR and CDR2 FQNEAQ (reference sequence). The CDR3 is 16 residues long. CDR3 amino acids: CASSLQGSGAQETQYF. The CDR3 nucleotides read TGTGCCAGCAGCTTACAGGGTAGCGGCGCCCAAGAGACCCAGTACTTC.

By its share, this clonotype is medium-sized. The V and J genes are TRBV19 and TRBJ1-5; a possible D gene is TRBD1 (6 bases). CDR3 length: 13 residues. Germline lookup yields CDR1 LNHDA and CDR2 SQIVND (reference sequence). The ends were cut back, 6 bases at V and 7 bases at J, with 13 bases in the middle. The CDR3 loop is CASRNRANQPQHF. The CDR3 DNA reads TGTGCCAGTAGGAACAGGGCGAACCAGCCCCAGCATTTT.

The V gene is TRBV6-1, the J gene TRBJ2-5; possible D gene TRBD2, 5 bases. Germline-derived CDR1 and CDR2 are MNHNS and SASEGT. The CDR3 spans 11 residues. The V end was cut by 6 bases, the J end by 7 bases, with 9 bases between. The CDR3 DNA is TGTGCCAGCAGGGGGAGCGGGACCCAGTACTTC. Translation gives CASRGSGTQYF.

The V and J genes are TRBV24-1 and TRBJ2-5; 9 bases are shared with TRBD1. This CDR3 is built from 16 residues. The trim removed 0 bases at V and 5 bases at J, leaving 6 bases unmatched. Germline V gene lookup returns CDR1 KGHDR and CDR2 SFDVKD. CDR3 nucleotide sequence: TGTGCCACCAGTGATTTGGCCGGGACAGGGTGGGAGACCCAGTACTTC. This encodes CATSDLAGTGWETQYF.

This chain joins TRBV4-2 and TRBJ2-7, with 11 bases lining up with TRBD2. The CDR3 runs to 13 residues. CDR1 LGHNA and CDR2 YNFKEQ come from the germline V gene. The trim removed 5 bases at V and 3 bases at J, leaving 0 bases unmatched. The CDR3 sequence is CASSGTSGYEQYF. CDR3 bases: TGTGCCAGCAGCGGGACTAGCGGCTACGAGCAGTACTTC.